This T cell receptor (beta chain) is from a study of early T cells in non-severe SARS-CoV-2 infection. Germline loops: CDR1 SQVTM, CDR2 ANQGSEA. Trimming pared 1 base from V and 6 bases from J, leaving 13 bases between. The CDR3 is 14 residues long. TCRdb passed the 5' RACE reads through MiXCR, listing each CDR3 protein once. Seen here are tens of thousands of distinct CDR3 sequences, 9% to 15% observed once, and the top ten hold roughly 3.9%. As for this clonotype: The antigen is not known.

Study outcomes and limitations: Using VDJdb, the matching emphasized anti-spike CD8 responses while missing private and CD4 specificities.

The rearrangement uses TRBV29-1 and TRBJ2-1, with D perhaps being TRBD1 or TRBD2 (5 bases each). This receptor was identified in an adult who was a healthcare worker with PCR-confirmed SARS-CoV-2 infection or an uninfected control (not recorded which). The sequenced sample consisted of whole blood. The CDR3 loop is CSVEGGIWGNEQFF. The CDR3 DNA sequence: TGCAGCGTTGAAGGGGGGATTTGGGGCAATGAGCAGTTCTTC.